The 6 T cell receptor beta chains reported below all come from one sample, sequenced in a study of T cells in Graves' hyperthyroidism and ophthalmopathy. The TCR beta CDR3 regions underwent amplification using RNA transcripts as the source. The HTBI set primed first-round TCR CDR3 RT-PCR. TCRdb reanalysed the multiplex PCR reads using MiXCR and keeps one entry per CDR3 protein. Among hundreds of thousands of distinct CDR3 sequences listed, around 15% were seen once. What was sequenced was blood. The receptors originated from a woman in her 40s with Graves' ophthalmopathy.

The J gene is TRBJ2-4, the V gene TRBV11-2; D call uncertain. Trimming took off 4 bases at V and 8 bases at J, with 6 bases between the two ends. The CDR3 runs to 11 residues. Germline V CDR1 and CDR2: SGHAT, FQNNGV. CDR3: CASSSRDIQYF. CDR3 nucleotide sequence: TGTGCCAGCAGCTCTCGAGACATTCAGTACTTC.

The chain is built from TRBV30 and TRBJ2-7; possible D gene TRBD1, 5 bases. The V gene's germline CDR1 is GTSNPN and CDR2 SVGIG (reference sequence). The CDR3 consists of 14 residues. V was clipped by 4 bases and J by 5 bases, with 18 bases between them. CDR3 residues: CAWTFPGSVNEQYF. The DNA of the CDR3 is TGTGCCTGGACCTTCCCAGGGTCCGTCAACGAGCAGTACTTC.

The V gene is TRBV30, the J gene TRBJ2-7; 11 bases fit TRBD1. This CDR3 comprises 14 residues. V was clipped by 2 bases and J by 4 bases; unmatched bases: 4. Germline V gives CDR1 GTSNPN, CDR2 SVGIG (reference sequence). The CDR3 spells CAWSMDRGQYEQYF. The CDR3 nucleotides are TGTGCCTGGAGTATGGACAGGGGGCAGTACGAGCAGTACTTC.

This clonotype was found many times. The chain joins TRBV10-2 to TRBJ1-2; D is possibly TRBD1 (5 bases). Germline assignment: CDR1 WSHSY and CDR2 SAAADI. Trimming stripped 7 bases from V and 7 bases from J, with 10 bases between. The CDR3 loop spans 11 amino acids. The CDR3 region is CASMSQGGYTF. Here the CDR3 DNA reads TGCGCCAGCATGAGTCAGGGTGGCTACACCTTC.

There are a few counts of this clonotype. V is TRBV4-3 and J is TRBJ2-2; D is possibly TRBD2 (6 bases). Trimming cost V 0 bases and J 4 bases, with 12 bases left between them. CDR3 length: 16 residues. CDR1 LGHNA and CDR2 YSLEER come from the germline V gene. The CDR3 reads CASSQDIRGFTGELFF. CDR3 nucleotide sequence: TGCGCCAGCAGCCAAGATATCCGGGGGTTCACCGGGGAGCTGTTTTTT.

J is TRBJ1-1 and V is TRBV15; 7 bases fit TRBD1. This CDR3 has 15 residues. The germline V gene encodes CDR1 LNHNV and CDR2 YYDKDF (reference sequence). Germline trimming cut 0 bases from V and 10 bases from J; bases unmatched to any gene: 11. CDR3 DNA sequence: TGTGCCACCAGCAGAGATCGACTGGGGGACAGCGGAGCTTTCTTT. It codes for CATSRDRLGDSGAFF. The full variable domain, its missing parts supplied by reference TRBV15 and TRBJ1-1, is DAMVIQNPRYQVTQFGKPVTLSCSQTLNHNVMYWYQQKSSQAPKLLFHYYDKDFNNEADTPDNFQSRRPNTSFCFLDIRSPGLGDTAMYLCATSRDRLGDSGAFFGQGTRLTVV.